These T cell receptor beta chains were read from a single sample in a study of vaccination effects on CD4 cells after COVID-19. Here immunoSEQ multiplex PCR was the method, and the copy in TCRdb shows in-frame clones only, minus some. This table has 20,000 to 25,000 clones, roughly 69% appearing once. The antigens of these receptors remain unknown. The sample here was CD4+ T cells from PBMCs cultured with a peptide pool, taken before COVID-19 vaccination. Source of these receptors: a human donor who had a prior SARS-CoV-2 infection. The CDR3 runs from the conserved cysteine through the conserved F or W. D genes are given only for firm matches. Part of the rows lack a size; the others show once, few, many or a class for expanded clones.

D: TRBD1
J: TRBJ2-7
size: -
V: TRBV5-5
CDR3: CASSFGQGTYEQYF
DNA: TGTGCCAGCAGCTTCGGACAGGGGACCTACGAGCAGTACTTC

D: -
J: TRBJ1-4
size: -
V: TRBV6-5
CDR3: CASSYSGGRGNEKLFF
DNA: TGTGCCAGCAGTTACTCGGGGGGCCGGGGAAATGAAAAACTGTTTTTT

D: TRBD1
J: TRBJ2-1
size: -
V: TRBV2
CDR3: CASNPDRGAYNEQFF
DNA: TGTGCCAGCAACCCTGACAGGGGCGCCTACAATGAGCAGTTCTTC

D: -
J: TRBJ2-6
size: -
V: TRBV5-1
CDR3: CASSLGQGSSGANVLTF
DNA: TGCGCCAGCAGCTTGGGGCAGGGTAGCTCTGGGGCCAACGTCCTGACTTTC

D: -
J: TRBJ2-2
size: few
V: TRBV6-5
CDR3: CASSYEPPFGTGELFF
DNA: TGTGCCAGCAGTTATGAACCGCCGTTTGGCACCGGGGAGCTGTTTTTT

D: TRBD1
J: TRBJ2-3
size: -
V: TRBV7-3
CDR3: CASSSGQTFNTQYF
DNA: TGTGCCAGCAGCTCGGGACAGACGTTTAATACGCAGTATTTT

D: -
J: TRBJ2-5
size: -
V: TRBV19
CDR3: CASSSDFQETQYF
DNA: TGTGCCAGTAGTTCGGACTTCCAAGAGACCCAGTACTTC

D: TRBD2
J: TRBJ2-5
size: -
V: TRBV6-2/TRBV6-3
CDR3: CASSPTSGYQETQYF
DNA: TGTGCCAGCAGTCCGACTAGCGGGTATCAAGAGACCCAGTACTTC

D: -
J: TRBJ2-2
size: -
V: TRBV9
CDR3: CASEWGSNTGELFF
DNA: TGTGCCAGTGAGTGGGGATCGAACACCGGGGAGCTGTTTTTT

D: -
J: TRBJ1-2
size: -
V: TRBV7-9
CDR3: CASSGNRELRDGYTF
DNA: TGTGCCAGCAGCGGAAACAGGGAATTGAGGGATGGCTACACCTTC

D: TRBD2
J: TRBJ2-3
size: medium-sized
V: TRBV2
CDR3: CASSTSGGADTQYF
DNA: TGTGCCAGCAGTACTAGCGGGGGGGCAGATACGCAGTATTTT

D: TRBD2
J: TRBJ2-1
size: -
V: TRBV18
CDR3: CASSQGLADYNEQFF
DNA: TGTGCCAGCTCACAGGGACTAGCGGATTACAATGAGCAGTTCTTC

D: TRBD2
J: TRBJ2-3
size: -
V: TRBV4-3
CDR3: CASSRGTSGSGETDTQYF
DNA: TGCGCCAGCAGCCGAGGGACTAGCGGGAGTGGGGAAACAGATACGCAGTATTTT

D: -
J: TRBJ2-3
size: -
V: TRBV11-3
CDR3: CASSLGRQADTQYF
DNA: TGTGCCAGCAGCTTGGGGCGCCAGGCAGATACGCAGTATTTT

D: -
J: TRBJ2-5
size: -
V: TRBV24-1
CDR3: CATSDWGLPRETQYF
DNA: TGTGCCACCAGTGATTGGGGACTCCCTAGAGAGACCCAGTACTTC

D: -
J: TRBJ2-3
size: few
V: TRBV6-5
CDR3: CASSYSNPATDTQYF
DNA: TGTGCCAGCAGTTACTCTAATCCGGCCACAGATACGCAGTATTTT

D: TRBD1
J: TRBJ2-4
size: -
V: TRBV5-8
CDR3: CASSDSPGGPAKNIQYF
DNA: TGTGCCAGCAGCGACAGCCCAGGGGGTCCGGCCAAAAACATTCAGTACTTC

D: -
J: TRBJ2-2
size: few
V: TRBV18
CDR3: CASSPTQGRTGELFF
DNA: TGTGCCAGCTCACCGACACAGGGTAGGACCGGGGAGCTGTTTTTT

D: TRBD1
J: TRBJ2-7
size: -
V: TRBV5-1
CDR3: CASSPLGQGAYEQYF
DNA: TGCGCCAGCAGCCCCCTGGGACAGGGGGCCTACGAGCAGTACTTC

D: -
J: TRBJ1-1
size: -
V: TRBV7-9
CDR3: CASSLGRGSREAEAFF
DNA: TGTGCCAGCAGCTTAGGGCGGGGTTCCAGGGAAGCTGAAGCTTTCTTT

D: TRBD1
J: TRBJ2-7
size: -
V: TRBV6-6
CDR3: CASSLGGQTYEQYF
DNA: TGTGCCAGCAGTTTAGGGGGACAGACCTACGAGCAGTACTTC

D: -
J: TRBJ2-5
size: -
V: TRBV5-1
CDR3: CASSLGQDKETQYF
DNA: TGCGCCAGCAGCTTGGGACAGGATAAAGAGACCCAGTACTTC

D: -
J: TRBJ2-6
size: -
V: TRBV7-2
CDR3: CASSLESSGANVLTF
DNA: TGTGCCAGCAGCTTAGAAAGCTCTGGGGCCAACGTCCTGACTTTC

D: -
J: TRBJ2-3
size: once
V: TRBV5-4
CDR3: CASSSGGLAATDTQYF
DNA: TGTGCCAGCAGCTCTGGGGGCCTAGCGGCCACAGATACGCAGTATTTT

D: TRBD1
J: TRBJ2-7
size: -
V: TRBV20-1
CDR3: CSARAGGEQYF
DNA: TGCAGTGCTAGAGCAGGGGGCGAGCAGTACTTC

D: -
J: TRBJ1-1
size: -
V: TRBV5-4
CDR3: CASSLSSRHTEAFF
DNA: TGTGCCAGCAGCTTAAGTTCGCGGCACACTGAAGCTTTCTTT

D: -
J: TRBJ1-1
size: -
V: TRBV4-2
CDR3: CASSQFRGTGTEAFF
DNA: TGTGCCAGCAGCCAGTTCAGGGGTACCGGCACTGAAGCTTTCTTT

D: -
J: TRBJ2-3
size: -
V: TRBV10-2
CDR3: CASSGGAEGTDTQYF
DNA: TGCGCCAGCAGTGGGGGAGCGGAAGGCACAGATACGCAGTATTTT

D: TRBD1
J: TRBJ1-2
size: -
V: TRBV27
CDR3: CASSSGQGQIDGYTF
DNA: TGTGCCAGCAGTTCCGGACAGGGTCAGATCGATGGCTACACCTTC

D: -
J: TRBJ2-7
size: -
V: TRBV15
CDR3: CATSRSSPYEQYF
DNA: TGTGCCACCAGCAGATCATCCCCCTACGAGCAGTACTTC

D: -
J: TRBJ1-2
size: few
V: TRBV11-2
CDR3: CASSFSGDYGYTF
DNA: TGTGCCAGCAGCTTTTCAGGGGACTATGGCTACACCTTC

D: TRBD1
J: TRBJ1-2
size: -
V: TRBV10-3
CDR3: CAISEDRAYYGYTF
DNA: TGTGCCATCAGTGAGGACAGGGCATACTATGGCTACACCTTC

D: -
J: TRBJ2-1
size: -
V: TRBV18
CDR3: CASSDGWGYNEQFF
DNA: TGTGCCAGCTCCGACGGATGGGGGTACAATGAGCAGTTCTTC

D: -
J: TRBJ1-1
size: -
V: TRBV2
CDR3: CASSEIGQILAGGRTEAFF
DNA: TGTGCCAGCAGTGAAATTGGCCAAATTCTCGCCGGCGGGAGGACTGAAGCTTTCTTT

D: -
J: TRBJ2-5
size: once
V: TRBV12-3/TRBV12-4
CDR3: CASSFEMSGPQYF
DNA: TGTGCCAGCAGTTTCGAGATGTCGGGACCCCAGTACTTC

D: TRBD1
J: TRBJ2-2
size: once
V: TRBV7-2
CDR3: CASSPGTGANTGELFF
DNA: TGTGCCAGCAGCCCGGGGACAGGGGCTAACACCGGGGAGCTGTTTTTT

D: -
J: TRBJ2-3
size: -
V: TRBV11-2
CDR3: CASSTLSTDTQYF
DNA: TGTGCCAGCAGCACACTCAGCACAGATACGCAGTATTTT

D: -
J: TRBJ2-3
size: -
V: TRBV27
CDR3: CASSGQNTDTQYF
DNA: TGTGCCAGCAGTGGGCAAAACACAGATACGCAGTATTTT

D: -
J: TRBJ2-7
size: -
V: TRBV7-9
CDR3: CASSRGGTPPYEQYF
DNA: TGTGCCAGCAGCCGAGGGGGGACTCCACCCTACGAGCAGTACTTC

D: TRBD2
J: TRBJ2-7
size: -
V: TRBV2
CDR3: CASSGGLAGGQEQYF
DNA: TGTGCCAGCAGTGGTGGACTAGCGGGGGGGCAGGAGCAGTACTTC

D: TRBD1
J: TRBJ1-2
size: -
V: TRBV5-8
CDR3: CASSLAPGRGGYGYTF
DNA: TGTGCCAGCAGCTTGGCGCCCGGCAGGGGGGGCTATGGCTACACCTTC

D: -
J: TRBJ2-7
size: -
V: TRBV4-3
CDR3: CASSQVWPSPYEQYF
DNA: TGCGCCAGCAGCCAAGTCTGGCCTAGCCCCTACGAGCAGTACTTC

D: -
J: TRBJ1-3
size: -
V: TRBV13
CDR3: CASSLGSARNTIYF
DNA: TGTGCCAGCAGCTTAGGGAGTGCCCGAAACACCATATATTTT

D: TRBD1
J: TRBJ2-2
size: -
V: TRBV4-2
CDR3: CASSQRWDTGGSNTGELFF
DNA: TGTGCCAGCAGCCAGAGGTGGGATACAGGGGGCTCGAACACCGGGGAGCTGTTTTTT

D: -
J: TRBJ2-7
size: -
V: TRBV25-1
CDR3: CASSGAVGTYEQYF
DNA: TGTGCCAGCAGTGGGGCTGTGGGAACCTACGAGCAGTACTTC

D: TRBD1
J: TRBJ1-2
size: -
V: TRBV6-5
CDR3: CASDQGAGRNGYTF
DNA: TGTGCCAGCGACCAGGGGGCCGGTAGGAATGGCTACACCTTC